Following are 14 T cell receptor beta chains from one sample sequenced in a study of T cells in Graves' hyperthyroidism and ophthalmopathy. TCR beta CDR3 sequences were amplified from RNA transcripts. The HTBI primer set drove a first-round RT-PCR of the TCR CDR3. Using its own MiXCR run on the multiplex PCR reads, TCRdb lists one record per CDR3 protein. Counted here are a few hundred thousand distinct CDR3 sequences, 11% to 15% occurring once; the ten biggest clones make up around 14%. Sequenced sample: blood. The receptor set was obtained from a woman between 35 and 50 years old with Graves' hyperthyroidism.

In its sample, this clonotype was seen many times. The DNA for the CDR3 is TGTGCCAGCAGCTCCACCACAGGGGGTGGATCAACCTACACCTTC. This sequence encodes CASSSTTGGGSTYTF. The chain is built from TRBV2 and TRBJ1-2; 8 bases are shared with TRBD1. The CDR3 totals 15 residues. V lost 6 bases and J lost 10; bases outside the gene matches: 16. The V gene's germline CDR1 is SNHLY and CDR2 FYNNEI.

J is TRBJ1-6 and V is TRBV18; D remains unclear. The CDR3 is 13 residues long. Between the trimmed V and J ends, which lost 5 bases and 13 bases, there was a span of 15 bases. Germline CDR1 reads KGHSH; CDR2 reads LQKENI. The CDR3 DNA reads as TGTGCCAGCTCAACCAGCGAACGCACGCCCCTCCACTTT. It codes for CASSTSERTPLHF.

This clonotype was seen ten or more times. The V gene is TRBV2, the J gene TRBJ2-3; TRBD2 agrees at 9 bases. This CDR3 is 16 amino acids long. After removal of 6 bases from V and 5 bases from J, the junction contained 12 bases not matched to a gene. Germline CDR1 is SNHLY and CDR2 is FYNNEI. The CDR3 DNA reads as TGTGCCAGCAGCTCTACGATAGCGGGAGAGGAAGATACGCAGTATTTT. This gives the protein CASSSTIAGEEDTQYF.

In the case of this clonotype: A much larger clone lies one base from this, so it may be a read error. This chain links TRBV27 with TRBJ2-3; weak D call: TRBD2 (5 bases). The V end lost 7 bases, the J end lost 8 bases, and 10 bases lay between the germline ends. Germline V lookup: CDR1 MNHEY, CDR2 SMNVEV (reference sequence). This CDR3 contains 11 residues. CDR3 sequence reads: CASTLRGTQYF. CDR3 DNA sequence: TGTGCCAGCACCCTCCGGGGTACGCAGTATTTT.

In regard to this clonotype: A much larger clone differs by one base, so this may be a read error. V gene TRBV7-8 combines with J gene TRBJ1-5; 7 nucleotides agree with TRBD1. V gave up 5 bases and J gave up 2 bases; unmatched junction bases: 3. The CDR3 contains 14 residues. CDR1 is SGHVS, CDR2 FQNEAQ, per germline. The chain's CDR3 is CASSDREGNQPQHF. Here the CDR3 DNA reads TGTGCCAGCAGCGACAGGGAGGGCAATCAGCCCCAGCATTTT.

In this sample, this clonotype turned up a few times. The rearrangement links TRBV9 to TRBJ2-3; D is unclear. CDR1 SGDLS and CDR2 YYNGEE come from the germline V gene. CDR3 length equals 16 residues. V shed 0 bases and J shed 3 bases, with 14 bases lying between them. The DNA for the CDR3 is TGTGCCAGCAGCGTAGAGAAGGCCCAGACTACAGATACGCAGTATTTT. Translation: CASSVEKAQTTDTQYF.

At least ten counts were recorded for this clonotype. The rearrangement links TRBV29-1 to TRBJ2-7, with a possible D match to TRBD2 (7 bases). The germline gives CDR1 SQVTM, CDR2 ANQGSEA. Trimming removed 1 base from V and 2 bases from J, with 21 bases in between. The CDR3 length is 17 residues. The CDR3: CSVEVPHPGRGPYEQYF. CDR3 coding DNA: TGCAGCGTTGAAGTACCCCATCCAGGGCGGGGGCCCTACGAGCAGTACTTC.

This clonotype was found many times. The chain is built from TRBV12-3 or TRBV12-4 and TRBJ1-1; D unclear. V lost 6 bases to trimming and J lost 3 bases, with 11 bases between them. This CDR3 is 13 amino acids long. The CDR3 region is CASRRFLDTEAFF. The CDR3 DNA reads TGTGCCAGCAGACGGTTTCTGGACACTGAAGCTTTCTTT.

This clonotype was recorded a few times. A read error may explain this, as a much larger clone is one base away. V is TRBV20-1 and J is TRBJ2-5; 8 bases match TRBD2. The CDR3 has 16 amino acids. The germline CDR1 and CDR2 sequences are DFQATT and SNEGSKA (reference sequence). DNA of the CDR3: TGCAGTGCGAAGAACGCCAGGGCGGGAGGTCAAGAGATCCAGTACTTC. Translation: CSAKNARAGGQEIQYF.

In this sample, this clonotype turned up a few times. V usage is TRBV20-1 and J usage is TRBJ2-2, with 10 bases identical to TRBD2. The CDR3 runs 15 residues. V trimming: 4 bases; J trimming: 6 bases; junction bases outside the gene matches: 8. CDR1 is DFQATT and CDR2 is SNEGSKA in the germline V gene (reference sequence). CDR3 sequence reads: CSATSGSSFAGELFF. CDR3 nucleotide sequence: TGCAGTGCTACTAGCGGGAGCTCCTTCGCCGGGGAGCTGTTTTTT.

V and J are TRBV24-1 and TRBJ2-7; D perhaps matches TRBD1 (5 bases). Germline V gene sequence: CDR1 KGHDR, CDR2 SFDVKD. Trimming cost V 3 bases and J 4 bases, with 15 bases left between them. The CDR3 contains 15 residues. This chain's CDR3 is CATSDSTGLVYEQYF. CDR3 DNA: TGTGCCACCAGTGATAGCACAGGTCTCGTATACGAGCAGTACTTC.

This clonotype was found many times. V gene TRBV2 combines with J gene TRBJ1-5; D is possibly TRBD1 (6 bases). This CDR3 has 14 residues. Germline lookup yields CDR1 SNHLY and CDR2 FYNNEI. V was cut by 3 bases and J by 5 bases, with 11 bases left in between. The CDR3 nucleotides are TGTGCCAGCAGTGAGACAGGTCGGGATCAGCCCCAGCATTTT. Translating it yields CASSETGRDQPQHF. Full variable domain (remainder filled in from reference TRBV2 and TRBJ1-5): EPEVTQTPSHQVTQMGQEVILRCVPISNHLYFYWYRQILGQKVEFLVSFYNNEISEKSEIFDDQFSVERPDGSNFTLKIRSTKLEDSAMYFCASSETGRDQPQHFGDGTRLSIL.

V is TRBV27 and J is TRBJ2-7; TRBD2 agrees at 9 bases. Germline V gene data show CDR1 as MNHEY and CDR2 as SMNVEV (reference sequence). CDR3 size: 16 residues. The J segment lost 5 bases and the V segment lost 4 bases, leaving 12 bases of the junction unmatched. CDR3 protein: CASSYLRTSANDEQYF. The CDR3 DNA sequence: TGTGCCAGCAGTTACCTCCGGACTAGCGCAAACGACGAGCAGTACTTC.

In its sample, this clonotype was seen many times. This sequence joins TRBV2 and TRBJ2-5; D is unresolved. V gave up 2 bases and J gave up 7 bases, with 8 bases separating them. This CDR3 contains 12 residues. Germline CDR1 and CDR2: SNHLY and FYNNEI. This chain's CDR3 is CASSESTGTQYF. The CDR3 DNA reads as TGTGCCAGCAGTGAATCAACTGGGACCCAGTACTTC.